This entry lists 32 T cell receptor beta chains sequenced from one sample in a study of shared clonotypes between healthy human individuals. Sequencing used immunoSEQ multiplex PCR; TCRdb keeps in-frame clones, though not all of them. In the table there are nearly 750,000 clones, 72% of which are singletons. Sequenced input: memory CD4+ T cells sorted from blood. Described subset: CD45RA-negative fraction. The receptors here all came from a woman under 40 in good health.

This chain uses TRBV28 with TRBJ2-2, with 11 bases matching TRBD1. Germline-derived CDR1 and CDR2 are MDHEN and SYDVKM. The V and J ends lost 6 bases and 3 bases, in that order; junction bases with no gene match: 9. The CDR3 totals 17 residues. As DNA, the CDR3 is TGTGCCAGCAGCCGACCGCGGACAGGGGGCCACACCGGGGAGCTGTTTTTT. This sequence encodes CASSRPRTGGHTGELFF.

This rearrangement joins TRBV5-1 to TRBJ2-5, with TRBD2 matching over 7 bases. V lost 2 bases, J lost 3 bases, and 4 bases stayed unmatched. CDR1 SGHRS and CDR2 YFSETQ come from the germline V gene. This CDR3 is 14 amino acids long. The CDR3 DNA follows: TGCGCCAGCAGCTTTTCTAGCGGTGAAGAGACCCAGTACTTC. This gives the protein CASSFSSGEETQYF.

This clone has just a few counts. The chain links TRBV9 to TRBJ2-5; D might be TRBD1 (6 bases). The length of the CDR3 is 18 residues. V lost 0 bases and J lost 2, with 20 bases in between. Germline lookup yields CDR1 SGDLS and CDR2 YYNGEE. CDR3 bases: TGTGCCAGCAGCGTAGGTAGGACAGATGGGGGCACACAAGAGACCCAGTACTTC. This codes for CASSVGRTDGGTQETQYF.

The chain employs TRBV28 and TRBJ2-1, with 10 positions matching TRBD1. Germline V gene sequence: CDR1 MDHEN, CDR2 SYDVKM. V shed 5 bases and J 5 bases; nucleotides not matched to a gene: 6. The CDR3 totals 15 residues. The CDR3 DNA reads TGTGCCAGCAGTAGGCCGGGACAGGGGAACAATGAGCAGTTCTTC. Its protein product is CASSRPGQGNNEQFF.

The V call is TRBV28, the J call TRBJ2-7, with D perhaps TRBD1 (5 bases). CDR1 and CDR2 (germline): MDHEN, SYDVKM. The CDR3 loop spans 13 amino acids. V lost 6 bases and J lost 7, with 16 bases in between. The CDR3 here is CASRTAPNVEQYF. CDR3 nucleotide sequence: TGTGCCAGCAGGACAGCCCCTAATGTGGAGCAGTACTTC.

V is TRBV27 and J is TRBJ1-5; 8 bases are shared with TRBD1. The CDR3 consists of 16 residues. V shed 5 bases, J shed 13 bases, and the junction held 19 bases outside the gene matches. Germline V gene sequence: CDR1 MNHEY, CDR2 SMNVEV (reference sequence). The CDR3 loop reads CASSPLTSGQAKNQHF. CDR3 bases: TGTGCCAGCAGTCCCCTTACCTCGGGACAGGCCAAGAATCAGCATTTT.

This chain links TRBV5-1 with TRBJ2-1; 8 bases match TRBD2. The junction had 21 bases not matched to a gene; V was cut back by 3 bases and J by 7 bases. Germline V CDR1 and CDR2: SGHRS, YFSETQ. This CDR3 is 19 amino acids long. The CDR3 DNA is TGCGCCAGCAGCTCCCGCCTTTTTGAGCTCGGCGGGAGGTCGAATGAGCAGTTCTTC. This translates into CASSSRLFELGGRSNEQFF.

This clone was seen a few times. CDR3 sequence (DNA): TGCGCCAGCAGTTCAGTAGCGGGGAGCTCCTACAATGAGCAGTTCTTC. It encodes CASSSVAGSSYNEQFF. The chain recombines TRBV5-1 with TRBJ2-1; 8 bases align to TRBD2. The CDR3 has 16 residues. The germline gives CDR1 SGHRS, CDR2 YFSETQ. With V trimmed by 5 bases and J by 0 bases, 7 bases remained unmatched. The full variable domain, its missing parts supplied by reference TRBV5-1 and TRBJ2-1, is KAGVTQTPRYLIKTRGQQVTLSCSPISGHRSVSWYQQTPGQGLQFLFEYFSETQRNKGNFPGRFSGRQFSNSRSEMNVSTLELGDSALYLCASSSVAGSSYNEQFFGPGTRLTVL.

This clone was recorded once. The chain joins TRBV5-1 to TRBJ2-1; D is uncertain. Germline V gives CDR1 SGHRS, CDR2 YFSETQ. The V and J ends lost 0 bases and 7 bases respectively, with 11 bases between them. CDR3 length: 14 amino acids. CDR3 in amino acids: CASSLALLWNEQFF. The CDR3 DNA reads TGCGCCAGCAGCTTGGCACTCCTTTGGAATGAGCAGTTCTTC.

V usage is TRBV6-6 and J usage is TRBJ2-1; D might be TRBD1 (6 bases). V lost 6 bases, J lost 0 bases, and 15 bases lay in between. This CDR3 spans 16 amino acids. Germline loops: CDR1 MNHNY, CDR2 SVGAGI (reference sequence). The CDR3 loop reads CASSPAWTVSYNEQFF. CDR3 coding DNA: TGTGCCAGCAGCCCCGCCTGGACAGTCTCCTACAATGAGCAGTTCTTC.

Here the CDR3 reads CASSSSRGLQYF. The CDR3 bases are TGTGCCAGCAGCTCGAGCAGGGGCTTGCAGTACTTC. The chain is built from TRBV5-5 and TRBJ2-7, with D perhaps matching TRBD1 (6 bases). V gave up 3 bases and J gave up 9 bases, with 13 bases separating them. The germline V gene has CDR1 SGHKS and CDR2 YYEKEE (reference sequence). CDR3 length equals 12 residues. The full variable domain, rest sourced from reference TRBV5-5 and TRBJ2-7, is DAGVTQSPTHLIKTRGQQVTLRCSPISGHKSVSWYQQVLGQGPQFIFQYYEKEERGRGNFPDRFSARQFPNYSSELNVNALLLGDSALYLCASSSSRGLQYFGPGTRLTVT.

Here the CDR3 DNA reads TGTGCCAGCAGGACAGGGACCCTGGGGAAACTGTTTTTT. It yields the protein CASRTGTLGKLFF. The J gene is TRBJ1-4, the V gene TRBV2, with 7 positions matching TRBD1. This CDR3 comprises 13 residues. V was clipped by 6 bases and J by 11 bases; unmatched bases: 9. CDR1 SNHLY and CDR2 FYNNEI come from the germline V gene.

CDR3 coding DNA: TGTGCCAGCAGTAATACCGGGACAGTTTACAATGAGCAGTTCTTC. Its protein product is CASSNTGTVYNEQFF. This sequence joins TRBV2 and TRBJ2-1; TRBD1 matches at 7 bases. Germline lookup yields CDR1 SNHLY and CDR2 FYNNEI. The trim removed 5 bases at V and 4 bases at J, leaving 8 bases unmatched. CDR3 length: 15 residues.

This clone came up once. The V call is TRBV7-2, the J call TRBJ2-1; 9 bases align to TRBD2. This CDR3 region has 15 residues. The germline V gene has CDR1 SGHTA and CDR2 FQGNSA. V trimming: 3 bases; J trimming: 9 bases; junction bases outside the gene matches: 9. The DNA of the CDR3 is TGTGCCAGCAGCTTTAGCGCTAGCGGGGTCGGTGAGCAGTTCTTC. Its protein is CASSFSASGVGEQFF.

This clone appeared once. This chain joins TRBV18 and TRBJ2-7; weak D call: TRBD1 (6 bases). The CDR3 contains 13 residues. Germline V CDR1 and CDR2: KGHSH, LQKENI. The ends were cut back, 1 base at V and 5 bases at J, with 9 bases in the middle. CDR3 sequence: CASSPHRDDEQYF. CDR3 DNA: TGTGCCAGCTCACCACACAGGGACGACGAGCAGTACTTC.

The chain recombines TRBV11-2 with TRBJ2-7; 10 bases are shared with TRBD1. Unmatched junction bases numbered 5, after V lost 1 base and J lost 2 bases. The CDR3 is 16 residues long. Germline V gives CDR1 SGHAT, CDR2 FQNNGV. CDR3 in amino acids: CASSLGDRGVTYEQYF. CDR3 bases: TGTGCCAGCAGCTTAGGGGACAGGGGAGTAACCTACGAGCAGTACTTC.

J is TRBJ2-7 and V is TRBV27; D gene unclear. The CDR3 is 13 amino acids. The V end was cut by 4 bases, the J end by 6 bases, with 13 bases between. CDR1 is MNHEY and CDR2 is SMNVEV in the germline V gene (reference sequence). DNA for the CDR3: TGTGCCAGCAGTTCCAGGACGGGCAGCGAGCAGTACTTC. This encodes CASSSRTGSEQYF.

This clone was recorded once. The chain recombines TRBV7-8 with TRBJ1-4; maybe TRBD1 (5 bases). CDR1 and CDR2 from the germline V gene are SGHVS and FQNEAQ. CDR3 length: 15 amino acids. V lost 3 bases to trimming and J lost 8 bases, with 16 bases between them. CDR3 DNA: TGTGCCAGCAGCTTTGGGGGGTTCGGGAGCGAAAAACTGTTTTTT. Its translation is CASSFGGFGSEKLFF.

This chain uses TRBV28 with TRBJ1-1; tentatively, D is TRBD1 (5 bases). CDR1 and CDR2 (germline): MDHEN, SYDVKM. The V end lost 7 bases, the J end lost 0 bases, and 12 bases lay between the germline ends. The CDR3 length is 14 residues. The CDR3 DNA is TGTGCCAGCACCCTACAGACAGTGAACACTGAAGCTTTCTTT. Encoded protein: CASTLQTVNTEAFF.

The chain employs TRBV30 and TRBJ1-4; 9 bases fit TRBD1. The CDR3 has 15 amino acids. Germline CDR1 GTSNPN, CDR2 SVGIG (reference sequence). V lost 2 bases, J lost 7 bases, and 8 bases stayed unmatched. The CDR3 bases are TGTGCCTGGAGTCAAGGCGGGACAGGGACTGAAAAACTGTTTTTT. Amino acid sequence: CAWSQGGTGTEKLFF.

This clone was seen more than once but under ten times. This rearrangement joins TRBV5-1 to TRBJ2-1, with D possibly being TRBD2 (5 bases). CDR1 and CDR2 (germline): SGHRS, YFSETQ. The germline V and J ends were trimmed by 6 bases and 5 bases, with 9 bases remaining between them. There are 12 residues in the CDR3. The DNA for the CDR3 is TGCGCCAGCATGAAGGAGGACAATGAGCAGTTCTTC. Its protein is CASMKEDNEQFF.

The rearrangement uses TRBV19 and TRBJ1-5; no definite D call. The germline CDR1 and CDR2 sequences are LNHDA and SQIVND (reference sequence). The CDR3 sequence is 14 residues long. The V end lost 3 bases, the J end lost 0 bases, and 6 bases lay between the germline ends. The DNA for the CDR3 is TGTGCCAGTAGTATCGCCAATAGCAATCAGCCCCAGCATTTT. It yields the protein CASSIANSNQPQHF.

V gene TRBV21-1 combines with J gene TRBJ2-5. The J call may be faulty, since TRBJ2-7 better matches the DNA end. TRBV21-1 is a documented pseudogene. The CDR3 extends over 11 amino acids. The CDR3 is CASLQKDEQYF. CDR3 coding DNA: TGTGCCAGCCTACAGAAGGACGAGCAGTACTTC.

In its sample, this clone was seen a few times. The rearrangement uses TRBV7-2 and TRBJ2-7; TRBD2 might be the D (5 bases). The germline V gene has CDR1 SGHTA and CDR2 FQGNSA. The CDR3 is 15 amino acids. V was pared by 4 bases and J by 7 bases, with 20 bases between. CDR3 coding DNA: TGTGCCAGCAGCTCAGATATTAGCGTGGGAAGGGAGCAGTACTTC. Translating gives CASSSDISVGREQYF.

The gene calls are TRBV5-1 and TRBJ2-1, with D maybe TRBD1 (5 bases). There are 14 residues in the CDR3. Germline values: CDR1 SGHRS, CDR2 YFSETQ. Trimming left V 7 bases short and J 0 bases short, with 11 bases between. CDR3 region: CASGRQSSYNEQFF. DNA for the CDR3: TGCGCCAGCGGCAGACAGAGCTCCTACAATGAGCAGTTCTTC.

The chain employs TRBV28 and TRBJ1-3; D gene ambiguous. Trimming cost V 6 bases and J 3 bases, with 15 bases left between them. CDR3 size: 15 residues. From germline, CDR1 is MDHEN and CDR2 SYDVKM. CDR3 residues: CASSRQGADGNTIYF. For the CDR3, the DNA is TGTGCCAGCAGCCGCCAAGGCGCTGATGGAAACACCATATATTTT.

The V and J genes are TRBV27 and TRBJ1-5; perhaps TRBD1 as D (5 bases). The CDR3 is 16 amino acids. The germline V gene has CDR1 MNHEY and CDR2 SMNVEV (reference sequence). The V gene lost 4 bases and the J gene lost 1 base, with 14 bases spanning the gap. CDR3: CASSSRGWRSNQPQHF. CDR3 DNA: TGTGCCAGCAGTTCAAGGGGATGGCGGAGCAATCAGCCCCAGCATTTT.

This clone occurred many times. The V gene is TRBV6-1, the J gene TRBJ2-7; weak D call: TRBD1 (6 bases). The CDR3 spans 13 residues. CDR1 and CDR2 (germline): MNHNS, SASEGT. V lost 8 bases and J 9 bases, leaving 20 bases between the germline ends. The CDR3 bases are TGTGCCAGCCGGGACATCCCCCACCCCGGGCAGTACTTC. Its protein product is CASRDIPHPGQYF.

V usage is TRBV7-8 and J usage is TRBJ2-3; 9 bases map to TRBD2. Per the germline V gene, CDR1 is SGHVS and CDR2 is FQNEAQ. After removal of 4 bases from V and 3 bases from J, the junction contained 5 bases not matched to a gene. This CDR3 has 15 amino acids. CDR3 sequence reads: CASSSSGISTDTQYF. CDR3 in DNA: TGTGCCAGCAGCTCTAGCGGGATAAGTACAGATACGCAGTATTTT.

The chain uses TRBV5-1 and TRBJ2-7; 7 nucleotides agree with TRBD1. CDR1 SGHRS and CDR2 YFSETQ come from the germline V gene. With V trimmed by 1 base and J by 1 base, 5 bases remained unmatched. The CDR3 is 15 residues long. The CDR3 loop reads CASSLFDRASYEQYF. CDR3 nucleotides: TGCGCCAGCAGCTTGTTCGACAGGGCTTCCTACGAGCAGTACTTC.

The CDR3 DNA sequence: TGTGCCAGCAGCTTAGCAGCGGGCCGAACCTACGAGCAGTACTTC. Encoded protein: CASSLAAGRTYEQYF. The chain combines TRBV7-2 with TRBJ2-7; TRBD2 is a possible D gene (6 bases). Trimming left V 0 bases short and J 2 bases short, with 11 bases between. The CDR3 totals 15 residues. The germline V gene encodes CDR1 SGHTA and CDR2 FQGNSA.

The chain links TRBV19 to TRBJ1-4; no definite D call. The CDR3 totals 14 residues. V shed 5 bases and J shed 8 bases, with 15 bases lying between them. Germline V gene sequence: CDR1 LNHDA, CDR2 SQIVND (reference sequence). CDR3 sequence (DNA): TGTGCCAGTAGTCTCCGAGTGGGCGGCGAAAAACTGTTTTTT. Translated, it gives CASSLRVGGEKLFF.